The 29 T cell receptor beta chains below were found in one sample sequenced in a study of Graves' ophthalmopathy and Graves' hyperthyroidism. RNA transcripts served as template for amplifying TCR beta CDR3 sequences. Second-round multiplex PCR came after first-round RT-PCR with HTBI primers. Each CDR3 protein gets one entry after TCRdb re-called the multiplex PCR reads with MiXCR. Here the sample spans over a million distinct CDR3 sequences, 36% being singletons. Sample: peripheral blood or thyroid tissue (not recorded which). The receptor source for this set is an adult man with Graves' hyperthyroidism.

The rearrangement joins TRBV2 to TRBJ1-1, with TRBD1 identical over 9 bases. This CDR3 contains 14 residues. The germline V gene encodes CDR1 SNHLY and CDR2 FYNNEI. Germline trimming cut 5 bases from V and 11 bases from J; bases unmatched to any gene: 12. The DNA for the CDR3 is TGTGCCAGCAGTCAACCGGGACAGGGAGGGGGGGCTTTCTTT. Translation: CASSQPGQGGGAFF.

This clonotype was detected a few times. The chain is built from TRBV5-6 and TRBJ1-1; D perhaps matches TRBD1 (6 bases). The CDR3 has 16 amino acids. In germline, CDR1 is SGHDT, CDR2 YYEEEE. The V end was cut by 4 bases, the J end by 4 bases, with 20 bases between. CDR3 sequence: CASSEVAYREVTEAFF. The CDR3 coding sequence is TGTGCCAGCAGCGAAGTTGCCTACAGGGAGGTCACTGAAGCTTTCTTT.

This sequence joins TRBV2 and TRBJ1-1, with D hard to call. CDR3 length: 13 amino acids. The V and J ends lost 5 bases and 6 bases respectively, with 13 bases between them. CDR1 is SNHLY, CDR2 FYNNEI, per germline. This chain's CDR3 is CASSPHWGSEAFF. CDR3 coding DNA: TGTGCCAGCAGTCCCCACTGGGGATCTGAAGCTTTCTTT.

CDR3 nucleotide sequence: TGTGCCAGCAGTGAATCGGGACCCTGGGGCTACGAGCAGTACTTC. Its protein is CASSESGPWGYEQYF. The V call is TRBV6-6, the J call TRBJ2-7; D may correspond to TRBD1 or TRBD2 (5 bases each). V was cut by 5 bases and J by 3 bases, with 17 bases left in between. Per the germline V gene, CDR1 is MNHNY and CDR2 is SVGAGI (reference sequence). The CDR3 has 15 amino acids.

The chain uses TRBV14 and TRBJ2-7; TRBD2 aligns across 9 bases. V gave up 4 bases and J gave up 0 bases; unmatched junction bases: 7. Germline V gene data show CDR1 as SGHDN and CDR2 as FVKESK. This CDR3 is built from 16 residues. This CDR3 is CASSRPSGARSYEQYF. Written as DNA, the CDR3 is TGTGCCAGCAGCCGGCCTAGCGGGGCACGCTCCTACGAGCAGTACTTC.

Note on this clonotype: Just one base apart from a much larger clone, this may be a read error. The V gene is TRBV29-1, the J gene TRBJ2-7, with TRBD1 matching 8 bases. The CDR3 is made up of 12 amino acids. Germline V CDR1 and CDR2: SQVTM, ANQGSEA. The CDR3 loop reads CSVTGESYEQCF. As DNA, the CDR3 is TGCAGCGTGACAGGGGAATCCTACGAGCAGTGCTTC.

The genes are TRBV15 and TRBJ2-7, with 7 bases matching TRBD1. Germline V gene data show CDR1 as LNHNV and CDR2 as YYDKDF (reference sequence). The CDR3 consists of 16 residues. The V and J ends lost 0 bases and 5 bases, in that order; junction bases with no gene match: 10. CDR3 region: CATSRDEQGFFHEQYF. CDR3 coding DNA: TGTGCCACCAGCAGAGATGAACAGGGGTTTTTCCACGAGCAGTACTTC. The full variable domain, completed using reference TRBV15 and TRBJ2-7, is DAMVIQNPRYQVTQFGKPVTLSCSQTLNHNVMYWYQQKSSQAPKLLFHYYDKDFNNEADTPDNFQSRRPNTSFCFLDIRSPGLGDTAMYLCATSRDEQGFFHEQYFGPGTRLTVT.

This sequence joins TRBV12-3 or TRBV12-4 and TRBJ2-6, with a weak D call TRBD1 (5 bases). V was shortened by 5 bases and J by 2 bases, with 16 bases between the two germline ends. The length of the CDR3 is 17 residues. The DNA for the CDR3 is TGTGCCAGCAGTCTCAGGGTGACGAAAACTGGGGCCAACGTCCTGACTTTC. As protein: CASSLRVTKTGANVLTF.

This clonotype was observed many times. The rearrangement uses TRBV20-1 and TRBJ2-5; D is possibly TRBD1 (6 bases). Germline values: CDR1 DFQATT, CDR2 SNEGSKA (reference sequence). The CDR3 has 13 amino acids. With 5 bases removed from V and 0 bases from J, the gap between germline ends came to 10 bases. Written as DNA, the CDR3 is TGCAGTGCTTACGGACAGTACCAAGAGACCCAGTACTTC. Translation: CSAYGQYQETQYF.

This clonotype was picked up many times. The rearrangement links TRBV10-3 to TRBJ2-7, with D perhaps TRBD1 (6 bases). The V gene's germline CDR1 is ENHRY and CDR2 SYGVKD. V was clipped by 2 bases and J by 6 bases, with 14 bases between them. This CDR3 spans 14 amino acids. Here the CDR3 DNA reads TGTGCCATCAGTGAGGGGGGCAGAGGATCCGAGCAGTACTTC. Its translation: CAISEGGRGSEQYF.

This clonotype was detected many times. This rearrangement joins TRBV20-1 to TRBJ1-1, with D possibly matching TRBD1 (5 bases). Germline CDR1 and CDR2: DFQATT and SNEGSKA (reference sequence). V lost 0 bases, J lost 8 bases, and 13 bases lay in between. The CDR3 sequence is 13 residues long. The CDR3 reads CSAREWSQGEAFF. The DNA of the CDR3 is TGCAGTGCTAGAGAGTGGAGTCAGGGAGAAGCTTTCTTT.

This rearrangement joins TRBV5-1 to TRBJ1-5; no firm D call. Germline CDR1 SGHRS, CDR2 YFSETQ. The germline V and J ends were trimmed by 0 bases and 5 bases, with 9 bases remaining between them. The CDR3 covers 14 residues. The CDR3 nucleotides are TGCGCCAGCAGCTTGGGGGCAGCCGATCAGCCCCAGCATTTT. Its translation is CASSLGAADQPQHF.

CDR3 nucleotide sequence: TGTGCCAGCAGCTTAGTGGTCAGGGCCACTGAAGCTTTCTTT. Translating gives CASSLVVRATEAFF. The chain combines TRBV11-2 with TRBJ1-1; TRBD1 might be the D (5 bases). The germline V and J ends were trimmed by 1 base and 4 bases, with 10 bases remaining between them. CDR1 and CDR2 from the germline V gene are SGHAT and FQNNGV. The CDR3 has 14 residues.

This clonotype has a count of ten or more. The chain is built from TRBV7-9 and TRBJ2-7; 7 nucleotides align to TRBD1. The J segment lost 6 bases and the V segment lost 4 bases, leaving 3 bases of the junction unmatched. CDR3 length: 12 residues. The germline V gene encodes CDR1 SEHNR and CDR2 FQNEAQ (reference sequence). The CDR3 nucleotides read TGTGCCAGCAGCTCGAACAGGGGCGAGCAGTACTTC. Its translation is CASSSNRGEQYF.

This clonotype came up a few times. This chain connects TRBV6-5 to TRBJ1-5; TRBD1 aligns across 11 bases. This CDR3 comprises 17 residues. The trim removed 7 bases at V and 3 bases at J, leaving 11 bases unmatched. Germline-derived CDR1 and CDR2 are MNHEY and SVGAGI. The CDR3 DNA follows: TGTGCCAGCACCCGCTTAGCGGGACAGGGGGACAATCAGCCCCAGCATTTT. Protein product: CASTRLAGQGDNQPQHF.

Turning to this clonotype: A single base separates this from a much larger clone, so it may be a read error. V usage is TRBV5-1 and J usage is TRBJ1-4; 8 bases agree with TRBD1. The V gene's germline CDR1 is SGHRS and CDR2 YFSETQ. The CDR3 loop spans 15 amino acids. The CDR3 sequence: CASSLDLTGDEKLVF. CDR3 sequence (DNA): TGCGCCAGCAGCTTGGATTTGACAGGGGACGAAAAACTGGTTTTT. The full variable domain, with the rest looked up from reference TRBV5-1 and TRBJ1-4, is KAGVTQTPRYLIKTRGQQVTLSCSPISGHRSVSWYQQTPGQGLQFLFEYFSETQRNKGNFPGRFSGRQFSNSRSEMNVSTLELGDSALYLCASSLDLTGDEKLVFGSGTQLSVL.

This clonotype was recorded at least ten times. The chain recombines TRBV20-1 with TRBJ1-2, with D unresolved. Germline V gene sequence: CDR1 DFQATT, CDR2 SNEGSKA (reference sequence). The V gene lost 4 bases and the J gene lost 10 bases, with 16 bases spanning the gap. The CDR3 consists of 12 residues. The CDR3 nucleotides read TGCAGTGCTATTGGCGAGGTATGGGTCTACACCTTC. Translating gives CSAIGEVWVYTF.

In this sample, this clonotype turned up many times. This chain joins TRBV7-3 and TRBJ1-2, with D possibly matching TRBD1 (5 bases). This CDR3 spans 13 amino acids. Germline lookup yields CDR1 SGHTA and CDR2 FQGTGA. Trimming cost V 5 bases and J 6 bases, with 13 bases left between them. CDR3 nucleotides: TGTGCCAGCAGCCCAACAGGCCGGGATGGCTACACCTTC. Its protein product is CASSPTGRDGYTF.

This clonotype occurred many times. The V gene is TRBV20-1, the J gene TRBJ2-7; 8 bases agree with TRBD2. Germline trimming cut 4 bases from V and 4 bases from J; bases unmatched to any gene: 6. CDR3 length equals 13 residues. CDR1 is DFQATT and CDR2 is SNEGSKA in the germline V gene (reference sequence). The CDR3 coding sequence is TGCAGTGCTATTCCACTAGCGGATTACGAGCAGTACTTC. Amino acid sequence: CSAIPLADYEQYF.

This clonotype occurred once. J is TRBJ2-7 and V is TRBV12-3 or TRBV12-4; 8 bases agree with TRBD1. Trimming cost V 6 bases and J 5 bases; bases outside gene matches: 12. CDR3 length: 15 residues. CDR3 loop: CASSTPGQVGDEQYF. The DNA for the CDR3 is TGTGCCAGCAGCACGCCGGGACAGGTCGGCGACGAGCAGTACTTC.

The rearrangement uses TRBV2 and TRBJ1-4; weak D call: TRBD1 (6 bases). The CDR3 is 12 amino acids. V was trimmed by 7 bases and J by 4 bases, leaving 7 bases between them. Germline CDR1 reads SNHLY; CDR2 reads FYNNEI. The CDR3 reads CASKDSNEKLFF. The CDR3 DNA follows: TGTGCCAGCAAGGACAGTAATGAAAAACTGTTTTTT. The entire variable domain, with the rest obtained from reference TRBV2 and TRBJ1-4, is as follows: EPEVTQTPSHQVTQMGQEVILRCVPISNHLYFYWYRQILGQKVEFLVSFYNNEISEKSEIFDDQFSVERPDGSNFTLKIRSTKLEDSAMYFCASKDSNEKLFFGSGTQLSVL.

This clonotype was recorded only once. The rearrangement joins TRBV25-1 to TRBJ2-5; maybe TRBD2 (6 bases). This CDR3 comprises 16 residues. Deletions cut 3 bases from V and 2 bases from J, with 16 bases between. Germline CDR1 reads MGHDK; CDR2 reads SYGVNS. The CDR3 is CASSERRGRRQETQYF. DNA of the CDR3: TGTGCCAGCAGTGAGAGGAGGGGTCGGCGGCAAGAGACCCAGTACTTC.

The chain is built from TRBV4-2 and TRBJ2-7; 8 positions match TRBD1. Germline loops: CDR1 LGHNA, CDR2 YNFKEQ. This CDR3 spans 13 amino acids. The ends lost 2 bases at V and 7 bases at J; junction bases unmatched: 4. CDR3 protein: CASSQSQGVEQYF. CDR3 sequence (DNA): TGTGCCAGCAGCCAATCACAGGGGGTTGAGCAGTACTTC.

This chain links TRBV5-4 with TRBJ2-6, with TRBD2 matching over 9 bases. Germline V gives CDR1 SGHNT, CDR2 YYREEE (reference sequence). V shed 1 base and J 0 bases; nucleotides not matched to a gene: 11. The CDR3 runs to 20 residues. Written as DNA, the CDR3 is TGTGCCAGCAGCTTGTTAGGCGGGAGGGACCCGCGCTCTGGGGCCAACGTCCTGACTTTC. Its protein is CASSLLGGRDPRSGANVLTF. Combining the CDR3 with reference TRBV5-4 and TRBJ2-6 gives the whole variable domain ETGVTQSPTHLIKTRGQQVTLRCSSQSGHNTVSWYQQALGQGPQFIFQYYREEENGRGNFPPRFSGLQFPNYSSELNVNALELDDSALYLCASSLLGGRDPRSGANVLTFGAGSRLTVL.

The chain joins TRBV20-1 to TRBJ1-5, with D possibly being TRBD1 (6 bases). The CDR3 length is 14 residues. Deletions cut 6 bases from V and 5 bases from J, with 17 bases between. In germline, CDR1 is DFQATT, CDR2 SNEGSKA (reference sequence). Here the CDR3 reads CSANPGTYDQPQHF. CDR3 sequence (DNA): TGCAGTGCCAACCCTGGGACATATGATCAGCCCCAGCATTTT.

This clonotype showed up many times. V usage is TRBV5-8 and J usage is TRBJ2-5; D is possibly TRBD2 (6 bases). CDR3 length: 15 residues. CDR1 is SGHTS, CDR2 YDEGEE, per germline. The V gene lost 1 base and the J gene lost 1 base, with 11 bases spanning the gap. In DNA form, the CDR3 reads TGTGCCAGCAGCTTGCCTACCGGGGGCCAAGAGACCCAGTACTTC. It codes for CASSLPTGGQETQYF. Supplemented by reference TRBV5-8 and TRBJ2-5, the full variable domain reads EAGVTQSPTHLIKTRGQQATLRCSPISGHTSVYWYQQALGLGLQFLLWYDEGEERNRGNFPPRFSGRQFPNYSSELNVNALELEDSALYLCASSLPTGGQETQYFGPGTRLLVL.

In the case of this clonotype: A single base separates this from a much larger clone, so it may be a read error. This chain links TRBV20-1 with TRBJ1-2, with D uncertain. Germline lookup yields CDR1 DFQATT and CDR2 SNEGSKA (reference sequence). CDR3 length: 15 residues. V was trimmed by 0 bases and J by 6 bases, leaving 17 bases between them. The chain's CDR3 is CSARDAQVRGNGYTF. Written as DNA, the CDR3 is TGCAGTGCTAGAGATGCTCAGGTTCGGGGTAATGGCTACACCTTC.

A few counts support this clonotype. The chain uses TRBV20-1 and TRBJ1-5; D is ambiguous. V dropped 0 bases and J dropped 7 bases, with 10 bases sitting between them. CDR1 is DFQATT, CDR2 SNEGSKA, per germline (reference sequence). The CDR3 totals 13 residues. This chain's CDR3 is CSAREVYTQPQHF. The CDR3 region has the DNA TGCAGTGCTAGAGAGGTGTACACCCAGCCCCAGCATTTT.

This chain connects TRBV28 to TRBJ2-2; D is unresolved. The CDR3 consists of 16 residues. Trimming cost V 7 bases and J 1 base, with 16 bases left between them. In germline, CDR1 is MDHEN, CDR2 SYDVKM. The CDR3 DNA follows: TGTGCCAGCACCGAAGTGGCAGCTCTGAACACCGGGGAGCTGTTTTTT. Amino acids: CASTEVAALNTGELFF. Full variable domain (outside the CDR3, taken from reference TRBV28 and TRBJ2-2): DVKVTQSSRYLVKRTGEKVFLECVQDMDHENMFWYRQDPGLGLRLIYFSYDVKMKEKGDIPEGYSVSREKKERFSLILESASTNQTSMYLCASTEVAALNTGELFFGEGSRLTVL.